This T cell receptor beta chain was documented in a study of T-cell memory formation after mild COVID-19. General study findings and limits: The study found balanced CD4/CD8 in clones contracting day 15 to 85 and a CD4+ lean in later expanders.

TCRdb redid the calling of the 5' RACE reads with MiXCR, one entry per CDR3 protein. The sample includes a few hundred thousand distinct CDR3 sequences, around a quarter of them seen just once. Note on this clonotype: What it binds is unknown.

This CDR3 is 13 amino acids long. Trimming took off 2 bases at V and 5 bases at J, with 10 bases between the two ends. CDR1 MDHEN and CDR2 SYDVKM come from the germline V gene. This receptor was identified in an adult woman who had mild COVID-19 (a few samples of this study predate the infection). Cell type and time point are not known. J is TRBJ2-7 and V is TRBV28, with D tentatively TRBD1 or TRBD2 (6 bases each). Sequenced material: PBMCs or a T cell subset sorted from them (not recorded which). In DNA form, the CDR3 reads TGTGCCAGCAGTTTAGGGGGGCGGAACGAGCAGTACTTC. Residues: CASSLGGRNEQYF.